This TCR beta chain came from a study of T-cell reconstitution after alpha-beta-depleted transplantation in children. Construction of the TCRbeta library involved unique molecular identifiers. From the PCR reads, TCRdb called clonotypes with MiXCR, one entry per CDR3 protein. Among fewer than 750,000 distinct CDR3 sequences, over 20% were seen once, and the ten largest hold approximately 39%. V lost 6 bases to trimming and J lost 2 bases; unmatched junction nucleotides: 4. Germline loops: CDR1 SGHRS, CDR2 YFSETQ. The CDR3 is 16 amino acids. The sample consisted of PBMCs, taken before TCRalphabeta/CD19-depleted stem cell transplant. This sequence was found in a boy in the first two years of life with Wiskott-Aldrich syndrome, due to receive a stem cell transplant. The rearrangement uses TRBV5-1 and TRBJ2-1; 14 bases are shared with TRBD2. The CDR3 spells CASTRLAGGTYNEQFF. The CDR3 DNA reads TGCGCCAGCACCCGACTAGCGGGAGGGACCTACAATGAGCAGTTCTTC.